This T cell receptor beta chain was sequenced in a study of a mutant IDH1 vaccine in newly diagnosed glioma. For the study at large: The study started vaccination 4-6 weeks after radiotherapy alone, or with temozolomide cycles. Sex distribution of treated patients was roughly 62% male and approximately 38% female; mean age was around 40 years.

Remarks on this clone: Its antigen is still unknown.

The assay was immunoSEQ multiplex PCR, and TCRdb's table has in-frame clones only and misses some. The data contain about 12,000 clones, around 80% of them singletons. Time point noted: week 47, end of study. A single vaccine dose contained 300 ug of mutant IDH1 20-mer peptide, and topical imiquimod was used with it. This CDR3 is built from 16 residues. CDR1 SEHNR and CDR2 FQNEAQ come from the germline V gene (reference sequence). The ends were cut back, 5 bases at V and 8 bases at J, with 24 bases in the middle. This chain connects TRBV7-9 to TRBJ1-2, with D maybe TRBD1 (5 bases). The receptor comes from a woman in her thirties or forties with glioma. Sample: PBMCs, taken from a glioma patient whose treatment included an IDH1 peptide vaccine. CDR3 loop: CASSRKNRDSRGGYTF. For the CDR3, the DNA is TGTGCCAGCAGCCGCAAAAACCGGGACTCACGAGGGGGCTACACCTTC.